The 23 T cell receptor beta chains below come from one sample, sequenced in a study of early T cells in non-severe SARS-CoV-2 infection (dated by TCRdb to the early 2020s). Library preparation employed 5' RACE. The sequencer listed for this sample is NextSeq 500. TCRdb reran the public reads through fastp at Q25 and MiXCR, keeping productive beta chains. Entries that share a CDR3 protein sequence are merged under the most common genes and DNA. This sample lists some 110,000 distinct CDR3 sequences; more than 12% were detected once. The ten most abundant clones make up 20% to 25% of the sample. The sample comprised whole blood. Receptors were obtained from an adult who was a healthcare worker with PCR-confirmed SARS-CoV-2 infection or an uninfected control (not recorded which).

The DNA for the CDR3 is TGTGCCAGCAGAATCCGGGACAGGGCCTACGAGCAGTACTTC. Translated: CASRIRDRAYEQYF. The rearrangement links TRBV6-5 to TRBJ2-7, with 9 bases matching TRBD1. CDR3 length equals 14 residues. J was trimmed by 2 bases and V by 6 bases; bases with no gene match: 5. Germline CDR1 MNHEY, CDR2 SVGAGI.

This clonotype was found many times. Here the CDR3 reads CASSPAEGASGANVLTF. The CDR3 nucleotides read TGCGCCAGCAGCCCGGCCGAGGGGGCCTCTGGGGCCAACGTCCTGACTTTC. V is TRBV4-1 and J is TRBJ2-6; 7 bases map to TRBD1. The CDR3 contains 17 residues. The junction had 6 bases not matched to a gene; V was cut back by 4 bases and J by 0 bases. Germline V gene sequence: CDR1 MGHRA, CDR2 YSYEKL.

CDR3 sequence reads: CSVGPENSPYEQYF. The CDR3 DNA follows: TGCAGCGTAGGACCCGAAAACTCCCCCTACGAGCAGTACTTC. V is TRBV29-1 and J is TRBJ2-7; D is unclear. Deletions cut 6 bases from V and 2 bases from J, with 17 bases between. The CDR3 consists of 14 residues. Germline V gene lookup returns CDR1 SQVTM and CDR2 ANQGSEA.

This clonotype was seen a handful of times. This sequence joins TRBV29-1 and TRBJ2-3; 12 bases align to TRBD2. The CDR3 sequence is 15 residues long. Per the germline V gene, CDR1 is SQVTM and CDR2 is ANQGSEA. Trimming cost V 6 bases and J 2 bases; bases outside gene matches: 6. CDR3 loop: CSVRTSGALTDTQYF. The DNA of the CDR3 is TGCAGCGTGAGGACTAGCGGGGCACTCACAGATACGCAGTATTTT.

This chain links TRBV3-1 with TRBJ2-2, with D perhaps matching TRBD2 (5 bases). Trimming shortened V by 1 base and J by 0 bases, and 9 bases separated the two germline ends. The CDR3 has 16 residues. CDR1 and CDR2 (germline): LGHDT, YNNKEL (reference sequence). The CDR3 sequence is CASSQVYGTNTGELFF. The CDR3, as DNA: TGTGCCAGCAGCCAAGTATACGGGACGAACACCGGGGAGCTGTTTTTT.

The V gene is TRBV30, the J gene TRBJ2-5, with D perhaps matching TRBD1 (5 bases). Per the germline V gene, CDR1 is GTSNPN and CDR2 is SVGIG (reference sequence). The CDR3 has 14 amino acids. V dropped 5 bases and J dropped 4 bases, with 17 bases sitting between them. For the CDR3, the DNA is TGTGCCTGGCGCGCTGCGCCTAGGGGAGAGACCCAGTACTTC. As protein: CAWRAAPRGETQYF. Looking up the rest from reference TRBV30 and TRBJ2-5 gives the full variable domain: SQTIHQWPATLVQPVGSPLSLECTVEGTSNPNLYWYRQAAGRGLQLLFYSVGIGQISSEVPQNLSASRPQDRQFILSSKKLLLSDSGFYLCAWRAAPRGETQYFGPGTRLLVL.

The chain carries TRBV12-3 or TRBV12-4 and TRBJ2-5; D not certain. The CDR3 length is 14 residues. The V end lost 2 bases, the J end lost 4 bases, and 11 bases lay between the germline ends. The CDR3 spells CASSLSSPRETQYF. In DNA, the CDR3 is TGTGCCAGCAGTTTAAGCAGCCCGCGAGAGACCCAGTACTTC.

This clonotype appeared a few times. The DNA for the CDR3 is TGCAGTGCTAGAGCGGGACCAGAGATCACAGATACGCAGTATTTT. This codes for CSARAGPEITDTQYF. The chain is built from TRBV20-1 and TRBJ2-3; D may match TRBD1 or TRBD2 (5 bases each). The CDR3 runs 15 residues. The ends were cut back, 1 base at V and 2 bases at J, with 13 bases in the middle. In germline, CDR1 is DFQATT, CDR2 SNEGSKA (reference sequence).

The table lists this clonotype with a few counts. V gene TRBV4-2 combines with J gene TRBJ2-2, with 10 bases identical to TRBD2. This CDR3 is 16 amino acids long. Per the germline V gene, CDR1 is LGHNA and CDR2 is YNFKEQ. V shed 2 bases and J 5 bases; nucleotides not matched to a gene: 5. For the CDR3, the DNA is TGTGCCAGCAGCCAAAGCCTAGCGGGGGTGACCGGGGAGCTGTTTTTT. Translated: CASSQSLAGVTGELFF.

The chain is built from TRBV29-1 and TRBJ2-2; D not resolved. This CDR3 has 11 amino acids. CDR1 and CDR2 (germline): SQVTM, ANQGSEA. Trimming took off 7 bases at V and 7 bases at J, with 10 bases between the two ends. CDR3 protein: CSALFDGELFF. The CDR3 DNA reads as TGCAGCGCATTGTTTGACGGGGAGCTGTTTTTT.

The CDR3 sequence is CASSCDISGNTIYF. The CDR3 region has the DNA TGTGCCAGCAGCTGTGACATCTCTGGAAACACCATATATTTT. The rearrangement joins TRBV5-5 to TRBJ1-3; D not resolved. V was clipped by 3 bases and J by 0 bases, with 7 bases between them. Germline CDR1 and CDR2: SGHKS and YYEKEE (reference sequence). The CDR3 contains 14 residues.

The CDR3: CSARLAGGSSNTDTQYF. The CDR3 bases are TGCAGTGCTAGACTAGCGGGGGGCTCCTCAAACACAGATACGCAGTATTTT. The chain uses TRBV20-1 and TRBJ2-3, with 11 positions matching TRBD2. The CDR3 is 17 amino acids. Per germline, CDR1 DFQATT and CDR2 SNEGSKA (reference sequence). V was clipped by 2 bases and J by 2 bases; unmatched bases: 9.

The V call is TRBV23-1, the J call TRBJ2-5, with TRBD1 matching 7 bases. TRBV23-1 is an ORF, with its function uncertain. The length of the CDR3 is 12 residues. V lost 10 bases, J lost 4 bases, and 6 bases stayed unmatched. The CDR3 is CAKTGPRETQYF. Written as DNA, the CDR3 is TGCGCCAAGACAGGGCCTCGAGAGACCCAGTACTTC.

The chain uses TRBV27 and TRBJ1-1, with unresolved D. Trimming removed 6 bases at V and 7 bases at J, with 18 bases between. Germline V lookup: CDR1 MNHEY, CDR2 SMNVEV (reference sequence). This CDR3 contains 14 residues. The CDR3 reads CASSLSSGRSEAFF. The CDR3 DNA reads as TGTGCCAGCAGCCTATCTTCTGGCAGGAGTGAAGCTTTCTTT.

The V gene is TRBV30, the J gene TRBJ1-4; a weak D match, TRBD1 (6 bases). The CDR3 sequence is 15 residues long. Germline-derived CDR1 and CDR2 are GTSNPN and SVGIG (reference sequence). The germline V and J ends were trimmed by 0 bases and 6 bases, with 14 bases remaining between them. The CDR3 DNA follows: TGTGCCTGGAGTGTAGCGGGGGCGGCTGATGAAAAACTGTTTTTT. Residues: CAWSVAGAADEKLFF.

The chain combines TRBV7-9 with TRBJ2-7, with D maybe TRBD1 (5 bases). The germline V gene has CDR1 SEHNR and CDR2 FQNEAQ (reference sequence). There are 15 residues in the CDR3. The V end lost 5 bases, the J end lost 5 bases, and 19 bases lay between the germline ends. The CDR3 reads CASSQFLRDIDEQYF. The CDR3 bases are TGTGCCAGCAGCCAGTTCCTCAGGGATATCGACGAGCAGTACTTC.

The rearrangement joins TRBV2 to TRBJ1-6; D perhaps matches TRBD1 (5 bases). The V end lost 7 bases, the J end lost 13 bases, and 20 bases lay between the germline ends. Germline V lookup: CDR1 SNHLY, CDR2 FYNNEI. The CDR3 has 14 amino acids. The CDR3 spells CASTPGGVGDPLHF. The CDR3 coding sequence is TGTGCCAGCACCCCGGGAGGGGTAGGGGATCCCCTCCACTTT.

In this sample, this clonotype turned up a few times. This rearrangement joins TRBV5-6 to TRBJ2-7, with TRBD2 as a possible D gene (6 bases). Trimming cost V 2 bases and J 6 bases, with 9 bases left between them. The germline gives CDR1 SGHDT, CDR2 YYEEEE. The CDR3 has 12 amino acids. The CDR3 coding sequence is TGTGCCAGCAGCTTCGGGGGAGGCGAGCAGTACTTC. It encodes CASSFGGGEQYF.

The chain has TRBV24-1 and TRBJ2-1; possibly TRBD1 for D (6 bases). V lost 4 bases and J 6 bases, leaving 12 bases between the germline ends. The CDR3 consists of 14 residues. CDR1 KGHDR and CDR2 SFDVKD come from the germline V gene. The CDR3 loop is CATSDSTGRNEQFF. The DNA of the CDR3 is TGTGCCACCAGTGACTCGACAGGCCGCAATGAGCAGTTCTTC.

A few counts support this clonotype. The V gene is TRBV29-1, the J gene TRBJ2-1; 7 positions agree with TRBD2. Germline V gives CDR1 SQVTM, CDR2 ANQGSEA. With V trimmed by 4 bases and J by 7 bases, 4 bases remained unmatched. The CDR3 totals 12 residues. CDR3 sequence reads: CSVAAGRNEQFF. CDR3 nucleotides: TGCAGCGTTGCAGCGGGGCGGAATGAGCAGTTCTTC.

This clonotype was detected many times. This chain uses TRBV18 with TRBJ2-3; 10 nucleotides agree with TRBD2. CDR1 and CDR2 from the germline V gene are KGHSH and LQKENI. With V trimmed by 7 bases and J by 1 base, 5 bases remained unmatched. This CDR3 has 15 residues. CDR3 amino acids: CASCGLADCTDTQYF. CDR3 nucleotide sequence: TGTGCCAGCTGCGGACTAGCGGACTGCACAGATACGCAGTATTTT.

This clonotype was seen a few times. This sequence joins TRBV29-1 and TRBJ2-2; 9 bases fit TRBD2. Per the germline V gene, CDR1 is SQVTM and CDR2 is ANQGSEA. Germline trimming cut 3 bases from V and 6 bases from J; bases unmatched to any gene: 5. The CDR3 covers 14 residues. In DNA, the CDR3 is TGCAGCGTTGATGGCCTAGCGGGACCCGGGGAGCTGTTTTTT. Encoded protein: CSVDGLAGPGELFF.

The chain employs TRBV6-1 and TRBJ2-5, with TRBD2 matching over 9 bases. From germline, CDR1 is MNHNS and CDR2 SASEGT. There are 14 residues in the CDR3. V trimming: 7 bases; J trimming: 4 bases; junction bases outside the gene matches: 7. The CDR3 sequence is CASKAGGPGETQYF. In DNA, the CDR3 is TGTGCCAGCAAGGCGGGGGGGCCTGGAGAGACCCAGTACTTC.